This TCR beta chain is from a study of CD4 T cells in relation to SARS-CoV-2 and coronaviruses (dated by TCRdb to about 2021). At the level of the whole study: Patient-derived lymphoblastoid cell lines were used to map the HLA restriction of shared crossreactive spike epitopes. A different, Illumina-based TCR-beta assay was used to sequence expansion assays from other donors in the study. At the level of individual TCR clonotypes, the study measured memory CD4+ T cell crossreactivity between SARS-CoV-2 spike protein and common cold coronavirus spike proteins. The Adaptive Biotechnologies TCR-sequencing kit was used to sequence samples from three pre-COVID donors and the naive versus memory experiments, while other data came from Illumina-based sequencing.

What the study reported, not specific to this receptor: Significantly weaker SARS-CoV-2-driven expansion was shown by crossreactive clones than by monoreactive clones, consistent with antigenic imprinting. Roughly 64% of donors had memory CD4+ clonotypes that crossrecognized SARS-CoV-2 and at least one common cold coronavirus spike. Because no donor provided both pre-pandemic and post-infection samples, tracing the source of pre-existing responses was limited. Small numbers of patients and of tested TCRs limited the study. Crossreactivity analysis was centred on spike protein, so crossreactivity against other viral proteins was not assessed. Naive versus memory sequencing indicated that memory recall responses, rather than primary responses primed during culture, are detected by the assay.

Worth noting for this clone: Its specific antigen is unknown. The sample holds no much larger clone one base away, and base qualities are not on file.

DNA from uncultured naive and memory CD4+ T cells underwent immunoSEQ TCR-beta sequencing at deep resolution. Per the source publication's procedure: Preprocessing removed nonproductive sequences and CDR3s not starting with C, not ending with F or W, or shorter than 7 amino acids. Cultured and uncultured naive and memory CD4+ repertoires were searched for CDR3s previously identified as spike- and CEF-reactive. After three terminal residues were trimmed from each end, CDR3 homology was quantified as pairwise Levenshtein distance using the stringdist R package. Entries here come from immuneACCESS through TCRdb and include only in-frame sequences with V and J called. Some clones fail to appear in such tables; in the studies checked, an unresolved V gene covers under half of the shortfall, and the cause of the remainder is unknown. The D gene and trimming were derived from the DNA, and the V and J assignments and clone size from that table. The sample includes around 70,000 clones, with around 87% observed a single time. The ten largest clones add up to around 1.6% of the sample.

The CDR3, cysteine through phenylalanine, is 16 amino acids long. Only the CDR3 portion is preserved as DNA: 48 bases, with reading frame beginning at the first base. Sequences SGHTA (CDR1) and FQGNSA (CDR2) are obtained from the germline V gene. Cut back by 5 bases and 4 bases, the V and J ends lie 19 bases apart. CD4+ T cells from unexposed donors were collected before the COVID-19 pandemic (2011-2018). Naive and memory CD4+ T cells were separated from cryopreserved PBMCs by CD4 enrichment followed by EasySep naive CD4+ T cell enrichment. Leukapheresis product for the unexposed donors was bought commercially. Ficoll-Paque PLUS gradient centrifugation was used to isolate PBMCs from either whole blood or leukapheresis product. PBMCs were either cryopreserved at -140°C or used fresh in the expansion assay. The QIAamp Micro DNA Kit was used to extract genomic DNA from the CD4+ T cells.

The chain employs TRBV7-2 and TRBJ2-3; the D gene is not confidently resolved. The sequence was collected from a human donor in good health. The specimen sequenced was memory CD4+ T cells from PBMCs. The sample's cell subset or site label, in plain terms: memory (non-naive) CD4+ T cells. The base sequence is TGTGCCAGCAGCCCTGGGGTGAGTAGTGGGCCAGATACGCAGTATTTT. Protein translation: CASSPGVSSGPDTQYF.